Following are 22 T cell receptor beta chains from one sample sequenced in a study of T cells in Graves' hyperthyroidism and ophthalmopathy. Amplification of TCR beta CDR3 regions was performed using RNA transcripts as template. First-round RT-PCR of the TCR CDR3 relied on the HTBI primer set. One entry per CDR3 protein results from TCRdb running MiXCR on the multiplex PCR reads. This sample has 380,000 or so distinct CDR3 sequences, with about a fifth found just once. The sequenced material came from blood. All receptors come from a woman younger than 35 with Graves' hyperthyroidism.

This clonotype was seen many times. This chain uses TRBV29-1 with TRBJ1-1, with no clear D. Trimming pared 5 bases from V and 6 bases from J, leaving 13 bases between. Germline-derived CDR1 and CDR2 are SQVTM and ANQGSEA. The CDR3 is made up of 12 amino acids. DNA for the CDR3: TGCAGCGTTTCCGAGTTCGGCTCTGAAGCTTTCTTT. Translated, it gives CSVSEFGSEAFF.

The sample holds many counts of this clonotype. The rearrangement uses TRBV6-1 and TRBJ2-5; D is unresolved. Trimming shortened V by 6 bases and J by 5 bases, and 13 bases separated the two germline ends. The length of the CDR3 is 13 residues. CDR1 is MNHNS and CDR2 is SASEGT in the germline V gene. CDR3 coding DNA: TGTGCCAGCAGCCCGCCCGCCTTGGAGACCCAGTACTTC. Translated, it gives CASSPPALETQYF.

This clonotype was counted many times. This rearrangement joins TRBV20-1 to TRBJ1-2; D remains unclear. Looked up from germline, CDR1 is DFQATT and CDR2 is SNEGSKA (reference sequence). Trimming pared 7 bases from V and 7 bases from J, leaving 13 bases between. The CDR3 length is 11 residues. CDR3 residues: CSEEAYSGYTF. CDR3 DNA sequence: TGCAGTGAGGAGGCGTATTCTGGCTACACCTTC.

A note on this clonotype: One base away lies a much larger clone, so this may be a sequencing read error. The CDR3 ends on some other residue instead of the conserved phenylalanine or tryptophan, so this is likely a read error. The genes are TRBV19 and TRBJ1-2; TRBD1 matches 7 bases. This CDR3 has 13 residues. The trim removed 6 bases at V and 6 bases at J, leaving 7 bases unmatched. The germline V gene encodes CDR1 LNHDA and CDR2 SQIVND (reference sequence). CDR3 DNA: TGTGCCAGTAGCTTCGACAGGGTTGATGGCTACACCGTC. As protein: CASSFDRVDGYTV.

This clonotype was seen just once. This may be a read error: a much more frequent sequence differs by one nucleotide. The final CDR3 position lacks the conserved phenylalanine or tryptophan, pointing to a likely read error. The chain recombines TRBV15 with TRBJ1-2; the D is unclear. Germline V lookup: CDR1 LNHNV, CDR2 YYDKDF (reference sequence). CDR3 length: 14 amino acids. The V gene lost 0 bases and the J gene lost 6 bases, with 11 bases spanning the gap. The CDR3 DNA is TGTGCCACCAGCAGAGATCTGGTTTCGGATGGCTACACCTAC. This encodes CATSRDLVSDGYTY.

In the case of this clonotype: Germline is not matched at one junction end, which may reflect a read error. For the CDR3, the DNA is TGTACCAGCAGTGAGGATGGGAACACTGAAGCTTTCTTT. Protein: CTSSEDGNTEAFF. The chain joins TRBV6-1 to TRBJ1-1, with unresolved D. Germline assignment: CDR1 MNHNS and CDR2 SASEGT. The CDR3 sequence is 13 residues long.

This clonotype was recorded at least ten times. This sequence joins TRBV2 and TRBJ1-2; D possibly corresponds to TRBD1 (6 bases). Germline V gene lookup returns CDR1 SNHLY and CDR2 FYNNEI. Trimming shortened V by 4 bases and J by 4 bases, and 16 bases separated the two germline ends. The CDR3 has 15 residues. CDR3 sequence reads: CASSASQTGLYGYTF. For the CDR3, the DNA is TGTGCCAGCAGTGCGAGCCAAACAGGGCTCTATGGCTACACCTTC.

In its sample, this clonotype was seen many times. The gene calls are TRBV28 and TRBJ2-7; tentative D call: TRBD2 (6 bases). The CDR3 is 14 amino acids. Trimming took 7 bases from V and 0 from J, leaving 13 bases between them. Germline values: CDR1 MDHEN, CDR2 SYDVKM. The CDR3, as DNA: TGTGCCAGCAAAAAGGAGGGGATCTCCTACGAGCAGTACTTC. Its protein is CASKKEGISYEQYF.

J is TRBJ2-3 and V is TRBV9; 7 bases are shared with TRBD2. Unmatched junction bases numbered 2, after V lost 0 bases and J lost 1 base. The CDR3 has 15 amino acids. Germline V lookup: CDR1 SGDLS, CDR2 YYNGEE. CDR3 residues: CASSVGSGGTDTQYF. The CDR3 DNA sequence: TGTGCCAGCAGCGTAGGGAGCGGGGGCACAGATACGCAGTATTTT.

This clonotype has a count of ten or more. J is TRBJ1-3 and V is TRBV6-1; the match to TRBD1 covers 10 bases. This CDR3 region has 16 residues. Trimming removed 7 bases from V and 1 base from J; junction bases left unmatched: 7. Germline CDR1 is MNHNS and CDR2 is SASEGT. The DNA for the CDR3 is TGTGCCAGCAACTGGGACAGGGGAACTTCTGGAAACACCATATATTTT. This encodes CASNWDRGTSGNTIYF.

This chain uses TRBV28 with TRBJ1-5; TRBD1 matches at 12 bases. Looked up from germline, CDR1 is MDHEN and CDR2 is SYDVKM. The ends lost 8 bases at V and 1 base at J; junction bases unmatched: 15. The CDR3 is 19 residues long. CDR3 sequence reads: CASYPEGQGAFWSNQPQHF. In DNA, the CDR3 is TGTGCCAGCTACCCGGAGGGACAGGGGGCTTTTTGGAGCAATCAGCCCCAGCATTTT.

This clonotype occurred many times. This sequence joins TRBV13 and TRBJ1-1; no definite D call. Germline V gene sequence: CDR1 PRHDT, CDR2 FYEKMQ (reference sequence). CDR3 size: 16 residues. The V end was cut by 2 bases, the J end by 0 bases, with 13 bases between. CDR3 protein: CASSLLGRNMNTEAFF. CDR3 sequence (DNA): TGTGCCAGCAGCTTACTGGGCAGAAACATGAACACTGAAGCTTTCTTT. Variable domain in full (rest from reference TRBV13 and TRBJ1-1): AAGVIQSPRHLIKEKRETATLKCYPIPRHDTVYWYQQGPGQDPQFLISFYEKMQSDKGSIPDRFSAQQFSDYHSELNMSSLELGDSALYFCASSLLGRNMNTEAFFGQGTRLTVV.

In this sample, this clonotype turned up once. The J gene is TRBJ1-1, the V gene TRBV7-2, with TRBD1 as a possible D gene (5 bases). In germline, CDR1 is SGHTA, CDR2 FQGNSA. The CDR3 is 13 residues long. Trimming cost V 6 bases and J 3 bases, with 11 bases left between them. Written as DNA, the CDR3 is TGTGCCAGCAGGGATTTGGGGGACACTGAAGCTTTCTTT. Amino acid sequence: CASRDLGDTEAFF.

This clonotype was recorded many times. In nucleotides, the CDR3 is TGCAGTGCTACGACAGAAATGAATGGCTACACCTTC. Its protein product is CSATTEMNGYTF. The chain uses TRBV20-1 and TRBJ1-2, with D possibly matching TRBD1 (5 bases). V dropped 4 bases and J dropped 6 bases, with 12 bases sitting between them. This CDR3 region has 12 residues. Germline V CDR1 and CDR2: DFQATT, SNEGSKA (reference sequence).

There are many counts of this clonotype. The chain is built from TRBV2 and TRBJ1-5; D gene unclear. Trimming removed 7 bases from V and 2 bases from J, with 9 bases in between. Germline-derived CDR1 and CDR2 are SNHLY and FYNNEI. The CDR3 totals 13 residues. CDR3 sequence reads: CASNELGNQPQHF. The CDR3 DNA reads TGTGCCAGCAATGAGTTAGGCAATCAGCCCCAGCATTTT.

This clonotype has at least ten counts. The rearrangement uses TRBV12-3 or TRBV12-4 and TRBJ1-2; 8 nucleotides align to TRBD1. The CDR3 covers 13 residues. V was pared by 6 bases and J by 7 bases, with 7 bases of the junction left unmatched. The CDR3 loop is CASRSQGAGGYTF. CDR3 in DNA: TGTGCCAGCAGGTCTCAGGGGGCGGGTGGCTACACCTTC.

This clonotype showed up many times. The chain carries TRBV28 and TRBJ1-2; D not resolved. Germline CDR1 reads MDHEN; CDR2 reads SYDVKM. Trimming pared 2 bases from V and 3 bases from J, leaving 4 bases between. The CDR3 runs to 12 residues. CDR3 region: CASSLQHYGYTF. CDR3 coding DNA: TGTGCCAGCAGTTTACAGCACTATGGCTACACCTTC.

This clonotype was counted many times. The chain couples TRBV4-2 to TRBJ2-7, with 13 positions matching TRBD2. Germline V gives CDR1 LGHNA, CDR2 YNFKEQ. The CDR3 loop spans 17 amino acids. Germline trimming cut 4 bases from V and 3 bases from J; bases unmatched to any gene: 9. As DNA, the CDR3 is TGTGCCAGCAGCCCGGAACCGGGACTAGCGGGGTTCTACGAGCAGTACTTC. Translation gives CASSPEPGLAGFYEQYF.

In its sample, this clonotype was seen many times. The chain joins TRBV12-3 or TRBV12-4 to TRBJ1-2; TRBD1 matches 8 bases. The CDR3 length is 13 residues. Trimming cost V 7 bases and J 5 bases; bases outside gene matches: 6. CDR3 sequence (DNA): TGTGCCAGCATTACAGGGGGAGATTATGGCTACACCTTC. Translating gives CASITGGDYGYTF.

This clonotype was detected many times. The rearrangement links TRBV7-9 to TRBJ1-1, with TRBD1 identical over 10 bases. This CDR3 has 15 residues. Germline-derived CDR1 and CDR2 are SEHNR and FQNEAQ (reference sequence). V trimming: 5 bases; J trimming: 3 bases; junction bases outside the gene matches: 6. CDR3 nucleotide sequence: TGTGCCAGCAGCCCAAGAGGACAGGGGGACACTGAAGCTTTCTTT. Translating gives CASSPRGQGDTEAFF.

On this clonotype itself: A read error is possible here, since a much larger clone lies one base away. This chain links TRBV28 with TRBJ2-7; D remains unclear. CDR1 and CDR2 from the germline V gene are MDHEN and SYDVKM. This CDR3 spans 13 amino acids. The CDR3 sequence: CASTRAGPYEEYF. DNA for the CDR3: TGTGCCAGCACAAGGGCAGGTCCCTACGAGGAGTACTTC.

In its sample, this clonotype was seen once. The genes are TRBV20-1 and TRBJ2-7; D possibly matches TRBD1 or TRBD2 (6 bases each). The V and J ends lost 6 bases and 6 bases respectively, with 12 bases between them. This CDR3 region has 11 residues. The germline gives CDR1 DFQATT, CDR2 SNEGSKA (reference sequence). In DNA form, the CDR3 reads TGCAGTGCCGAAAGGGGGGCCGAGCAGTACTTC. Translation gives CSAERGAEQYF.